This TCR beta chain was recovered during a study of T cell responses to AZD1222 COVID-19 vaccine. In the case of this clone: What it recognizes is unknown.

The CDR3 has 17 amino acids. V dropped 0 bases and J dropped 8 bases, with 22 bases sitting between them. From germline, CDR1 is LGHNA and CDR2 YNFKEQ. Recipients boosted at about 4 weeks or about 12 weeks are pooled. Study outcomes and limitations: Sampled repertoires all dated from after the peak T cell response. Seropositivity was recorded at baseline in only a handful of AZD1222 recipients.

The protocol was immunoSEQ multiplex PCR, while the TCRdb copy is restricted to in-frame clones and leaves out a portion. In the table there are fewer than 130,000 clones, roughly 90% of which are singletons. This sample comprised peripheral blood, obtained 28 days after the second AZD1222 dose. The chain couples TRBV4-2 to TRBJ1-2; D may be TRBD1 (5 bases). This sequence was found in an adult who received the AZD1222 COVID-19 vaccine. The CDR3 reads CASSQDAIGGTVLGYTF. CDR3 DNA: TGTGCCAGCAGCCAAGATGCGATTGGAGGGACGGTTTTGGGCTACACCTTC.